This T cell receptor beta chain stems from a study of T cells after posttransplantation cyclophosphamide (dated by TCRdb to between 2015 and 2016). Concerning the study at large: The study tracked T cell repertoire reconstitution by TRB sequencing after myeloablative bone marrow transplantation using posttransplantation cyclophosphamide as GVHD prophylaxis. In 3 patients, TRB sequencing was also performed on up to 3 more blood samples taken 2 to 5.2 years after transplant, and in a handful of patients, pretransplant blood was also TRB-sequenced. Public TRB sequences were compared against a database of over 3,500 sequences linked to responses to pathogens, tumor antigens, self-antigens and alloantigens. Blood from all 35 or so PTCy patients who had 1-year posttransplant specimens underwent TRB sequencing. Antigen receptor sequencing covered samples from some 35 PTCy-treated patients and 16 of their related bone marrow donors. Because TRA and TRB clonality were tightly correlated in 8 or 9 samples, subsequent TCR analyses were focused on TRB only. Summary of the overall study and its limitations: Donor-recipient similarity was low at 1-2 months but increased during the first year, and donor CD8+ memory clones often dominated later blood repertoires. Across 45 patients, recipient CMV seropositivity and CMV reactivation were highly associated with TRB clonality; PTCy diversity was similar to CNI/methotrexate controls. The TRB repertoires of T cells infiltrating skin or the GI tract showed only limited overlap with the TRB repertoires found in blood.

To note about this clone: The antigen it binds to is not known. Base qualities are not provided; no much larger clone lies one nucleotide away.

TRB sequencing used genomic DNA with the immunoSEQ assay at survey resolution or the hsTCRB kit. The source study handled its data this way. The immunoSEQ software handled the initial read processing, while the LymphoSeq R package was used for the repertoire analyses. Clonality was computed as 1 minus normalized Shannon entropy, and a Gini coefficient was also calculated for each TRB dataset. Phenotypes of unsorted samples were inferred by mapping TRB sequences from sorted subsets of the recipient or donor onto unsorted samples of the same recipient. What TCRdb holds here is the immuneACCESS table cut down to in-frame rearrangements. Part of the clones is not present; checked against another copy, under half of the missing clones reflect an unresolved V gene, and the others are unexplained. V and J calls and clone size are as listed in that table; D and trimming were resolved from the DNA. This sample was tabulated with about 33,000 clones, among which there are no singletons. About 1.2% of the sample is in the top ten clones.

Related bone marrow donors provided peripheral blood samples on the day of marrow donation. Peripheral blood and bone marrow mononuclear cells were isolated by Ficoll-Hypaque density centrifugation and cryopreserved. The CDR3, cysteine through phenylalanine, is 12 amino acids long. Of all the DNA, just the CDR3 is kept, 36 bases in frame from base 1. The germline V gene (reference sequence) yields LNHDA for CDR1 and SQIVND for CDR2. This sequence originates from a girl aged 10 to 17 in good health, CMV-negative, and a related stem cell transplant donor. Sequenced material: PBMCs. The chain joins TRBV19 to TRBJ2-5, and possibly TRBD1, on 5 matching bases. The DNA end favors TRBJ2-7, so the J call may be wrong. The sequence in DNA is TGTGCCAGTAGTATGGGGCGAAACGAGCAGTACTTC. Its amino acids are CASSMGRNEQYF.